This T cell receptor (beta chain) originates from a study of cytomegalovirus exposure and HLA in healthy donors. There are 15 residues in the CDR3. Per germline, CDR1 SNHLY and CDR2 FYNNEI. V lost 2 bases, J lost 1 base, and 9 bases lay in between. Vbeta (60) and Jbeta (13) primers were used in the PCR. Assay used: immunoSEQ multiplex PCR; TCRdb lists only in-frame clones, some missing. The data show some 150,000 clones, with roughly 82% seen just once and under 7.5% held by the top ten. The sequenced sample consisted of PBMCs. This sequence was found in a woman aged 45-65 years in good health and CMV-seropositive. The chain carries TRBV2 and TRBJ2-1; perhaps TRBD2 as D (6 bases). The DNA for the CDR3 is TGTGCCAGCAGTGAATCCCTAGCGTCCTACAATGAGCAGTTCTTC. Its protein is CASSESLASYNEQFF. Combining the CDR3 with reference TRBV2 and TRBJ2-1 gives the whole variable domain EPEVTQTPSHQVTQMGQEVILRCVPISNHLYFYWYRQILGQKVEFLVSFYNNEISEKSEIFDDQFSVERPDGSNFTLKIRSTKLEDSAMYFCASSESLASYNEQFFGPGTRLTVL.